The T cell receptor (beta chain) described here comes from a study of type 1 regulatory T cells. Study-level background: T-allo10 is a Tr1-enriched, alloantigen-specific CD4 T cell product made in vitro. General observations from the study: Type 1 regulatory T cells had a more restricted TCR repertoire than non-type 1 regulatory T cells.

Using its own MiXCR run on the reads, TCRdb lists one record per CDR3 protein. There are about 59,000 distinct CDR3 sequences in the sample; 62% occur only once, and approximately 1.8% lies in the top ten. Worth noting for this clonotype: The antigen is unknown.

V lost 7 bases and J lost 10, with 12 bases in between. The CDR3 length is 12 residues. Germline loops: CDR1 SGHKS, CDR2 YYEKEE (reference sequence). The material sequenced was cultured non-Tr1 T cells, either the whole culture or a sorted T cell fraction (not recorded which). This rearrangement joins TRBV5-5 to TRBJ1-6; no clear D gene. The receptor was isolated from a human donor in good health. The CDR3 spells CASGHTASPLHF. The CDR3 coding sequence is TGTGCCAGCGGCCACACTGCATCACCCCTCCACTTT.